What follows is one T cell receptor (beta chain) and its context. Measured with immunoSEQ multiplex PCR; TCRdb has only the in-frame clones, and not every one. This table has 200,000 to 250,000 clones, around 83% appearing once. This sample was included in a study of blood T cell repertoires in COVID-19. Sample: peripheral blood. The sequence was obtained from a man aged 50-59 years with active or convalescent COVID-19.

The DNA for the CDR3 is TGTGCCAGCAGTTCCGGGGTCTCTGAAGCTTTCTTT. The encoded protein is CASSSGVSEAFF. The chain carries TRBV12-3 or TRBV12-4 and TRBJ1-1; D gene unclear. This CDR3 contains 12 residues. Trimming left V 4 bases short and J 6 bases short, with 9 bases between.